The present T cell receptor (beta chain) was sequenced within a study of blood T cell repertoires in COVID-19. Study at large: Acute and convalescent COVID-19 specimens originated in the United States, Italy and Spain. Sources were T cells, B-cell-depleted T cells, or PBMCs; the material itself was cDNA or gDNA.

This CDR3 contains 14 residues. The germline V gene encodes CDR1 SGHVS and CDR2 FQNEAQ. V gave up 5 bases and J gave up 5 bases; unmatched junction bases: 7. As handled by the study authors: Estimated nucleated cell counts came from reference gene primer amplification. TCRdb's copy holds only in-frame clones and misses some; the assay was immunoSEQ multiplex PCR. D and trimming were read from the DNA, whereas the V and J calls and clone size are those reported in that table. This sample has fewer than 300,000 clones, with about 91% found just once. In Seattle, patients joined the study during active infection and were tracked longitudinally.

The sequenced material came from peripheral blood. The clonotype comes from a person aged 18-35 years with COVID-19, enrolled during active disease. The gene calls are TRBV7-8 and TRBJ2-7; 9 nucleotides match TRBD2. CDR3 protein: CASSPWTSANEQYF. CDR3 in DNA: TGTGCCAGCAGCCCCTGGACTAGCGCTAACGAGCAGTACTTC.